These T cell receptor beta chains were read from a single sample in a study of Ad26.COV2.S vaccination and SARS-CoV-2 variants. TCRdb keeps only in-frame clones here, not all; method: immunoSEQ multiplex PCR. In the table there are 300,000 to 400,000 clones, 80% to 90% of which are singletons. The sequencing here drew on peripheral blood, taken in a trial of Ad26.COV2.S vaccine versus placebo. The receptors were gathered from a person aged 18-65 years who received the Ad26.COV2.S COVID-19 vaccine or a placebo. CDR3s include the opening cysteine and the closing phenylalanine or tryptophan. A D gene is named only where the DNA matches it firmly. Only some rows state a clone size, as once, few, many or a class for expanded clones.

j_gene: TRBJ1-4; d_gene: -; abundance: -; len: 12; v_gene: TRBV13; CDR3nt: TGTGCCAGCAGCTGGGCTAATGAAAAACTGTTTTTT; CDR3aa: CASSWANEKLFF
j_gene: TRBJ2-1; d_gene: TRBD1; abundance: -; len: 15; v_gene: TRBV6-5; CDR3nt: TGTGCCAGCAGTCCCAGACAGGGGGCTTACAATGAGCAGTTCTTC; CDR3aa: CASSPRQGAYNEQFF
j_gene: TRBJ2-5; d_gene: -; abundance: -; len: 11; v_gene: TRBV6-5; CDR3nt: TGTGCCAGCAGTAACAAAGAGACCCAGTACTTC; CDR3aa: CASSNKETQYF
j_gene: TRBJ2-5; d_gene: -; abundance: -; len: 16; v_gene: TRBV5-1; CDR3nt: TGCGCCAGCAGCTTAGGAGGACGGACCATCCAAGAGACCCAGTACTTC; CDR3aa: CASSLGGRTIQETQYF
j_gene: TRBJ1-2; d_gene: -; abundance: -; len: 11; v_gene: TRBV6-6; CDR3nt: TGTGCCAGCAGTACGGTTTATGGCTACACCTTC; CDR3aa: CASSTVYGYTF
j_gene: TRBJ2-1; d_gene: TRBD2; abundance: -; len: 13; v_gene: TRBV11-3; CDR3nt: TGTGCCAGCAGCCCAAGCGGGACTGTTGAGCAGTTCTTC; CDR3aa: CASSPSGTVEQFF
j_gene: TRBJ1-6; d_gene: TRBD1; abundance: -; len: 15; v_gene: TRBV5-5; CDR3nt: TGTGCCAGCAGCTACACGGGACAGGCCCAATCACCCCTCCACTTT; CDR3aa: CASSYTGQAQSPLHF
j_gene: TRBJ2-1; d_gene: TRBD2; abundance: -; len: 15; v_gene: TRBV6-1; CDR3nt: TGTGCCAGCAGTGAAGGCGGGAGAAGGATGAATGAGCAGTTCTTC; CDR3aa: CASSEGGRRMNEQFF
j_gene: TRBJ2-1; d_gene: TRBD2; abundance: -; len: 15; v_gene: TRBV5-1; CDR3nt: TGCGCCAGCAGCACGGGACTAGCGGAATACAATGAGCAGTTCTTC; CDR3aa: CASSTGLAEYNEQFF
j_gene: TRBJ2-7; d_gene: TRBD2; abundance: -; len: 14; v_gene: TRBV15; CDR3nt: TGTGCCACTGAGACTAGCGGGAACTCCGGCGAGCAGTACTTC; CDR3aa: CATETSGNSGEQYF
j_gene: TRBJ1-1; d_gene: -; abundance: -; len: 17; v_gene: TRBV3-1/TRBV3-2; CDR3nt: TGTGCCAGCAGCCAAGCCTTCTCTTGGACAGCGAACACTGAAGCTTTCTTT; CDR3aa: CASSQAFSWTANTEAFF
j_gene: TRBJ2-1; d_gene: TRBD2; abundance: -; len: 13; v_gene: TRBV5-6; CDR3nt: TGTGCCAGCAGCTCGTGGGGGGGAAATGAGCAGTTCTTC; CDR3aa: CASSSWGGNEQFF
j_gene: TRBJ2-5; d_gene: -; abundance: -; len: 13; v_gene: TRBV5-4; CDR3nt: TGTGCCAGCAGCCGAAACAGCCAAGAGACCCAGTACTTC; CDR3aa: CASSRNSQETQYF
j_gene: TRBJ2-1; d_gene: -; abundance: -; len: 14; v_gene: TRBV9; CDR3nt: TGTGCCAGCAGCGTAGCGGGTCGGTACAATGAGCAGTTCTTC; CDR3aa: CASSVAGRYNEQFF
j_gene: TRBJ1-1; d_gene: -; abundance: -; len: 11; v_gene: TRBV12-3/TRBV12-4; CDR3nt: TGTGCCAGCAGTTTGGGATTTGAAGCTTTCTTT; CDR3aa: CASSLGFEAFF
j_gene: TRBJ2-3; d_gene: -; abundance: -; len: 14; v_gene: TRBV7-8; CDR3nt: TGTGCCAGCAGCTCGGACACCGGGGCAGATACGCAGTATTTT; CDR3aa: CASSSDTGADTQYF
j_gene: TRBJ1-2; d_gene: -; abundance: -; len: 14; v_gene: TRBV28; CDR3nt: TGTGCCAGCAGTTTAGAACAGGGTGGGAGAGGCTACACCTTC; CDR3aa: CASSLEQGGRGYTF
j_gene: TRBJ2-1; d_gene: TRBD2; abundance: once; len: 15; v_gene: TRBV7-6; CDR3nt: TGTGCCAGCAGCGTTAGCGGGAGTTCCTACAATGAGCAGTTCTTC; CDR3aa: CASSVSGSSYNEQFF
j_gene: TRBJ2-5; d_gene: TRBD1; abundance: -; len: 14; v_gene: TRBV7-2; CDR3nt: TGTGCCAGCATCCGACAGGGGGCAGGGGAGACCCAGTACTTC; CDR3aa: CASIRQGAGETQYF
j_gene: TRBJ2-7; d_gene: -; abundance: -; len: 13; v_gene: TRBV9; CDR3nt: TGTGCCAGCAGCGGGACAGAATCCTACGAGCAGTACTTC; CDR3aa: CASSGTESYEQYF
j_gene: TRBJ2-3; d_gene: -; abundance: -; len: 14; v_gene: TRBV5-1; CDR3nt: TGCGCCAGCAGCTTGGCGGGGACTCTAGATACGCAGTATTTT; CDR3aa: CASSLAGTLDTQYF
j_gene: TRBJ2-1; d_gene: TRBD2; abundance: -; len: 16; v_gene: TRBV2; CDR3nt: TGTGCCAGTTCCCTGGGGGGAGTAGCGGGAGGAAATGAGCAGTTCTTC; CDR3aa: CASSLGGVAGGNEQFF
j_gene: TRBJ2-1; d_gene: TRBD1; abundance: -; len: 15; v_gene: TRBV5-4; CDR3nt: TGTGCCAGCAGCTTGGCCGGGACAGGGGGTAATGAGCAGTTCTTC; CDR3aa: CASSLAGTGGNEQFF
j_gene: TRBJ1-4; d_gene: -; abundance: -; len: 14; v_gene: TRBV27; CDR3nt: TGTGCCAGCAGTTTAATAGGGACCCGCCGAAAACTGTTTTTT; CDR3aa: CASSLIGTRRKLFF
j_gene: TRBJ2-3; d_gene: -; abundance: -; len: 15; v_gene: TRBV29-1; CDR3nt: TGCAGCGTTGAAGATCCCAGGGAAGGCACAGATACGCAGTATTTT; CDR3aa: CSVEDPREGTDTQYF
j_gene: TRBJ1-1; d_gene: -; abundance: -; len: 15; v_gene: TRBV10-3; CDR3nt: TGTGCCATCAGTGCATCCGGGGTCCTGAACACTGAAGCTTTCTTT; CDR3aa: CAISASGVLNTEAFF
j_gene: TRBJ1-1; d_gene: -; abundance: -; len: 15; v_gene: TRBV5-1; CDR3nt: TGCGCCAGCAGCTTGGAGACGGACATGAACACTGAAGCTTTCTTT; CDR3aa: CASSLETDMNTEAFF
j_gene: TRBJ2-1; d_gene: TRBD2; abundance: -; len: 14; v_gene: TRBV4-1; CDR3nt: TGCGCCAGCGGGGAATTCCTAGCGGCCAATGAGCAGTTCTTC; CDR3aa: CASGEFLAANEQFF
j_gene: TRBJ1-4; d_gene: -; abundance: -; len: 15; v_gene: TRBV10-1; CDR3nt: TGCGCCAGCAGATCCCTGACGAGGATTGAAGAAAAACTGTTTTTT; CDR3aa: CASRSLTRIEEKLFF
j_gene: TRBJ2-2; d_gene: -; abundance: -; len: 15; v_gene: TRBV2; CDR3nt: TGTGCCAGCAGTGCCGGGACATCGAACACCGGGGAGCTGTTTTTT; CDR3aa: CASSAGTSNTGELFF
j_gene: TRBJ1-1; d_gene: TRBD1; abundance: -; len: 12; v_gene: TRBV18; CDR3nt: TGTGCCAGCTCACCCAGGACAGGTGAAGCTTTCTTT; CDR3aa: CASSPRTGEAFF
j_gene: TRBJ2-5; d_gene: -; abundance: -; len: 13; v_gene: TRBV24-1; CDR3nt: TGTGCCACCAGTGATACCCACCAAGAGACCCAGTACTTC; CDR3aa: CATSDTHQETQYF
j_gene: TRBJ2-1; d_gene: -; abundance: once; len: 12; v_gene: TRBV9; CDR3nt: TGTGCCAGCAGCGTAGGCAGCAATGAGCAGTTCTTC; CDR3aa: CASSVGSNEQFF
j_gene: TRBJ2-5; d_gene: TRBD2; abundance: -; len: 14; v_gene: TRBV11-2; CDR3nt: TGTGCCAGCAGCTTAAGGGAGGGTCGGGGGACCCAGTACTTC; CDR3aa: CASSLREGRGTQYF
j_gene: TRBJ2-5; d_gene: TRBD1; abundance: -; len: 16; v_gene: TRBV5-4; CDR3nt: TGTGCCAGCAGCTTGGTTCCAGGGGGCAAGGGAGAGACCCAGTACTTC; CDR3aa: CASSLVPGGKGETQYF
j_gene: TRBJ2-7; d_gene: TRBD1; abundance: once; len: 14; v_gene: TRBV5-1; CDR3nt: TGCGCCAGCAGCTTGGGGCGACAGGGCGGGGAGCAGTACTTC; CDR3aa: CASSLGRQGGEQYF
j_gene: TRBJ2-7; d_gene: TRBD1; abundance: -; len: 14; v_gene: TRBV27; CDR3nt: TGTGCCAGCAGTATCGGGACAGGGTATGATGAGCAGTACTTC; CDR3aa: CASSIGTGYDEQYF
j_gene: TRBJ2-7; d_gene: -; abundance: once; len: 12; v_gene: TRBV7-9; CDR3nt: TGTGCCAGCAGCCACGAGGGGTACGAGCAGTACTTC; CDR3aa: CASSHEGYEQYF
j_gene: TRBJ2-5; d_gene: TRBD1; abundance: -; len: 16; v_gene: TRBV7-3; CDR3nt: TGTGCCAGCAGCTTAAACCCCCGGACAGGGCAGGAGACCCAGTACTTC; CDR3aa: CASSLNPRTGQETQYF
j_gene: TRBJ1-5; d_gene: -; abundance: -; len: 13; v_gene: TRBV6-1; CDR3nt: TGTGCCAGCAGTGAAGGGGTAGGGCGGCCCCAGCATTTT; CDR3aa: CASSEGVGRPQHF
j_gene: TRBJ2-1; d_gene: -; abundance: many; len: 16; v_gene: TRBV13; CDR3nt: TGTGCCAGCAGTCTATACGGACAGTGGAGCTACAATGAGCAGTTCTTC; CDR3aa: CASSLYGQWSYNEQFF
j_gene: TRBJ2-1; d_gene: TRBD1; abundance: -; len: 16; v_gene: TRBV24-1; CDR3nt: TGTGCCACCAGTGACCCGGGACAGGGGGCGGGTAATGAGCAGTTCTTC; CDR3aa: CATSDPGQGAGNEQFF
j_gene: TRBJ1-5; d_gene: -; abundance: -; len: 14; v_gene: TRBV9; CDR3nt: TGTGCCAGCAGCGCTGGGGCAACAAATCAGCCCCAGCATTTT; CDR3aa: CASSAGATNQPQHF
j_gene: TRBJ1-5; d_gene: TRBD1; abundance: -; len: 14; v_gene: TRBV6-1; CDR3nt: TGTGCCAGCAGTGAGAACAGGGGAGGTCAGCCCCAGCATTTT; CDR3aa: CASSENRGGQPQHF
j_gene: TRBJ2-1; d_gene: TRBD2; abundance: once; len: 15; v_gene: TRBV11-2; CDR3nt: TGTGCCAGCAGCCTACTAGCGGGAGTATCCAATGAGCAGTTCTTC; CDR3aa: CASSLLAGVSNEQFF
j_gene: TRBJ2-3; d_gene: -; abundance: -; len: 13; v_gene: TRBV29-1; CDR3nt: TGCAGCGTTGATACAAGGGGTACAGATACGCAGTATTTT; CDR3aa: CSVDTRGTDTQYF
j_gene: TRBJ2-3; d_gene: -; abundance: once; len: 17; v_gene: TRBV7-9; CDR3nt: TGTGCCAGCAGCGTTAAACGGGACGCATTAAGCACAGATACGCAGTATTTT; CDR3aa: CASSVKRDALSTDTQYF
j_gene: TRBJ2-3; d_gene: TRBD2; abundance: -; len: 15; v_gene: TRBV2; CDR3nt: TGTGCCAGCAGATCTAGCGGGGGGAGCACAGATACGCAGTATTTT; CDR3aa: CASRSSGGSTDTQYF
j_gene: TRBJ1-5; d_gene: TRBD1; abundance: -; len: 17; v_gene: TRBV28; CDR3nt: TGTGCCAGCAGTTTCTACAGGGGGCAAATTAGCAATCAGCCCCAGCATTTT; CDR3aa: CASSFYRGQISNQPQHF
j_gene: TRBJ1-6; d_gene: -; abundance: -; len: 16; v_gene: TRBV6-2/TRBV6-3; CDR3nt: TGTGCCAGCAGTTACGCTCAGAGCTCCTATAATTCACCCCTCCACTTT; CDR3aa: CASSYAQSSYNSPLHF
j_gene: TRBJ2-3; d_gene: -; abundance: once; len: 12; v_gene: TRBV10-2; CDR3nt: TGCGCCAGCAGCTTGACACTTGATACGCAGTATTTT; CDR3aa: CASSLTLDTQYF
j_gene: TRBJ1-6; d_gene: -; abundance: -; len: 14; v_gene: TRBV27; CDR3nt: TGTGCCAGCAGTTTTCGGCAGGGAAATTCACCCCTCCACTTT; CDR3aa: CASSFRQGNSPLHF
j_gene: TRBJ2-6; d_gene: -; abundance: -; len: 16; v_gene: TRBV6-1; CDR3nt: TGTGCCAGCAGTGAAGTTGGAGGGTCTGGGGCCAACGTCCTGACTTTC; CDR3aa: CASSEVGGSGANVLTF